These 9 T cell receptor beta chains originate from one sample sequenced in a study of a mutant IDH1 vaccine in newly diagnosed glioma. Specified time point: week 35, safety follow-up. Doses comprised 300 ug of mutant IDH1 20-mer peptide each, plus topical imiquimod. For these receptors, no antigen is known. Sequencing used immunoSEQ multiplex PCR; TCRdb keeps in-frame clones, though not all of them. The sample includes tens of thousands of clones, 65% to 75% seen only once; the top ten take 4.5% to 5%. The sample was PBMCs, taken from a glioma patient whose treatment included an IDH1 peptide vaccine. The receptors stem from a man in his fifties with glioma.

The V call is TRBV5-4, the J call TRBJ1-3; D unresolved. This CDR3 comprises 16 residues. Deletions cut 0 bases from V and 0 bases from J, with 10 bases between. Germline-derived CDR1 and CDR2 are SGHNT and YYREEE (reference sequence). The DNA for the CDR3 is TGTGCCAGCAGCTTGGCCGGTACTGACTCTGGAAACACCATATATTTT. As protein: CASSLAGTDSGNTIYF.

The CDR3 bases are TGTGCCAGCAGCTCCCCCTCTAAGAACTATGGCTACACCTTC. It is translated as CASSSPSKNYGYTF. The chain joins TRBV7-2 to TRBJ1-2; D is unresolved. Trimming removed 4 bases at V and 2 bases at J, with 11 bases between. CDR1 and CDR2 from the germline V gene are SGHTA and FQGNSA. The CDR3 totals 14 residues.

The chain has TRBV4-1 and TRBJ2-5, with TRBD1 matching over 10 bases. Germline V lookup: CDR1 MGHRA, CDR2 YSYEKL. J lost 1 base, V lost 4 bases, and 12 bases had no gene match. There are 18 residues in the CDR3. The CDR3 sequence is CASSPDPPGQGTQETQYF. The CDR3 nucleotides read TGCGCCAGCAGCCCCGACCCTCCGGGACAGGGGACCCAAGAGACCCAGTACTTC.

The V and J genes are TRBV9 and TRBJ2-2; D might be TRBD2 (7 bases). Trimming took 1 base from V and 4 from J, leaving 17 bases between them. Per the germline V gene, CDR1 is SGDLS and CDR2 is YYNGEE. The CDR3 spans 17 residues. The CDR3 is CASSVRLGGASTGELFF. In DNA, the CDR3 is TGTGCCAGCAGCGTAAGGTTGGGGGGGGCGAGCACCGGGGAGCTGTTTTTT.

V gene TRBV4-2 combines with J gene TRBJ2-7; 9 nucleotides agree with TRBD2. The germline CDR1 and CDR2 sequences are LGHNA and YNFKEQ. This CDR3 region has 16 residues. V lost 0 bases, J lost 0 bases, and 3 bases stayed unmatched. This CDR3 is CASSQDERGASYEQYF. CDR3 nucleotides: TGTGCCAGCAGCCAAGATGAGCGGGGGGCCTCCTACGAGCAGTACTTC.

This rearrangement joins TRBV5-4 to TRBJ2-1; D assignment may be TRBD1 or TRBD2 (5 bases each). The V gene's germline CDR1 is SGHNT and CDR2 YYREEE (reference sequence). V was cut by 2 bases and J by 5 bases, with 20 bases left in between. This CDR3 has 17 residues. Written as DNA, the CDR3 is TGTGCCAGCAGCTTCACGGCGGGCTGGGACCGCAACAATGAGCAGTTCTTC. The encoded protein is CASSFTAGWDRNNEQFF.

On this clone itself: Other DNA variants within this sample encode the same CDR3. The V call is TRBV2, the J call TRBJ1-5, with D unresolved. The CDR3 runs to 12 residues. Germline V gene data show CDR1 as SNHLY and CDR2 as FYNNEI. Trimming took 1 base from V and 2 from J, leaving 0 bases between them. The CDR3: CASSEGNQPQHF. The CDR3 bases are TGTGCCAGCAGTGAAGGCAATCAGCCCCAGCATTTT. Full variable domain (rest looked up from reference TRBV2 and TRBJ1-5): EPEVTQTPSHQVTQMGQEVILRCVPISNHLYFYWYRQILGQKVEFLVSFYNNEISEKSEIFDDQFSVERPDGSNFTLKIRSTKLEDSAMYFCASSEGNQPQHFGDGTRLSIL.

CDR3 DNA: TGTATAACTCGAAACCTCGGGACAGCGAACACTGAAGCTTTCTTT. It translates to CITRNLGTANTEAFF. This sequence joins TRBV30 and TRBJ1-1; 7 positions match TRBD1. The CDR3 runs 15 residues. Per germline, CDR1 GTSNPN and CDR2 SVGIG (reference sequence).

The chain recombines TRBV10-3 with TRBJ2-1, with 7 positions matching TRBD2. The CDR3 spans 14 residues. V dropped 8 bases and J dropped 10; count of bases not matched to a gene: 14. Germline V gene data show CDR1 as ENHRY and CDR2 as SYGVKD. This CDR3 reads CAIASGLPSLEQFF. The CDR3 coding sequence is TGTGCCATCGCCTCGGGACTACCTTCTTTGGAGCAGTTCTTC.